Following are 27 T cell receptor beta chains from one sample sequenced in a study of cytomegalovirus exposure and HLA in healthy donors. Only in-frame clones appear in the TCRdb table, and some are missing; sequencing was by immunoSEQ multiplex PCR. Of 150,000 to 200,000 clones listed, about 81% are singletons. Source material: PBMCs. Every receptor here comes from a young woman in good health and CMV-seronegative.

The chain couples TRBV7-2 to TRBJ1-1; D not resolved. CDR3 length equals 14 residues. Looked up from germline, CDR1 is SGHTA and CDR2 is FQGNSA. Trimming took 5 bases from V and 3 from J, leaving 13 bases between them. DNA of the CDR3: TGTGCCAGCAGCCCCGGGGTGGGCTACACTGAAGCTTTCTTT. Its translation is CASSPGVGYTEAFF.

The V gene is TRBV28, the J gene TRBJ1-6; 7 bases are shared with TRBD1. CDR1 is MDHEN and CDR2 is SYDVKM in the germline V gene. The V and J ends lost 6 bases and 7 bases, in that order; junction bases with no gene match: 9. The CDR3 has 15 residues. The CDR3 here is CASRIRTGGNSPLHF. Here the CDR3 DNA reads TGTGCCAGCAGGATACGGACAGGTGGGAATTCACCCCTCCACTTT.

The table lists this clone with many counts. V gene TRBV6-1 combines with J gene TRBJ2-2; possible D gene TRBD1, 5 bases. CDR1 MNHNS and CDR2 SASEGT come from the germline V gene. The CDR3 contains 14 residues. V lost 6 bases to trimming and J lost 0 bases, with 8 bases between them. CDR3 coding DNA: TGTGCCAGCAGCGCGACAGCGAACACCGGGGAGCTGTTTTTT. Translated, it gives CASSATANTGELFF.

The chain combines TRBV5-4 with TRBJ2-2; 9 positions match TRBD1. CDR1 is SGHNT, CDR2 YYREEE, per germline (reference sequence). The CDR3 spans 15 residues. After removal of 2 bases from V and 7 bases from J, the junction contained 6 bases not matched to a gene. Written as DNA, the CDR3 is TGTGCCAGCAGCTTCGGACAGGGGAGGGACGGGGAGCTGTTTTTT. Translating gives CASSFGQGRDGELFF.

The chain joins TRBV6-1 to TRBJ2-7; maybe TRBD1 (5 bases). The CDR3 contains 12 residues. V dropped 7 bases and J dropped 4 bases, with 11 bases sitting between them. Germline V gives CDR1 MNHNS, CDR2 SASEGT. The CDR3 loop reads CASNRQSYEQYF. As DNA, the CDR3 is TGTGCCAGCAACAGACAGTCTTACGAGCAGTACTTC.

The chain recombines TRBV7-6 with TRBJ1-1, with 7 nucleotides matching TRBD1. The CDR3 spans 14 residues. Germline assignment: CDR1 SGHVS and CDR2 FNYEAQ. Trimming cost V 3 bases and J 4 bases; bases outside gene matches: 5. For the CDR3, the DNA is TGTGCCAGCAGCTTGGACAGGATTGGCACTGAAGCTTTCTTT. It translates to CASSLDRIGTEAFF.

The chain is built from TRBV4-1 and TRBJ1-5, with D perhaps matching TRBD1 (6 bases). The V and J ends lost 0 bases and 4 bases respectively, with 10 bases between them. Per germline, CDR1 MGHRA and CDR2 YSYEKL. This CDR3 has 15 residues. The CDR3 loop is CASSQDARGNQPQHF. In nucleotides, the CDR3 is TGCGCCAGCAGCCAAGACGCCAGGGGTAATCAGCCCCAGCATTTT.

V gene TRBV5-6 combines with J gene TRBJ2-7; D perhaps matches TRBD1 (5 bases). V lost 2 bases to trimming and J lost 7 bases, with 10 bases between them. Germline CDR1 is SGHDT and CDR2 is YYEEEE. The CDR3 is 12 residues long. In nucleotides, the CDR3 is TGTGCCAGCAGCTTAAGACAGCTAGAGCAGTACTTC. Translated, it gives CASSLRQLEQYF.

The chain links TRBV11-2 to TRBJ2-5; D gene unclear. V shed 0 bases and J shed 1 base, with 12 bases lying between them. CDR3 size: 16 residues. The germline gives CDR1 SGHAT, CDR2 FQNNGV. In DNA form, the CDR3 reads TGTGCCAGCAGCTTAGATAGAAGGCAGGTCCAAGAGACCCAGTACTTC. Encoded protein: CASSLDRRQVQETQYF.

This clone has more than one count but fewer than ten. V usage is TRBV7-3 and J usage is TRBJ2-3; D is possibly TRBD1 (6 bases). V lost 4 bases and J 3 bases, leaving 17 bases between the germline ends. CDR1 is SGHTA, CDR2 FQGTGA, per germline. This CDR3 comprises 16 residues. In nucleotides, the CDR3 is TGTGCCAGCAGCTCACAGGGACGCCTAGGGACAGATACGCAGTATTTT. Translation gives CASSSQGRLGTDTQYF.

CDR3 DNA sequence: TGTGCCAGCAGTTTGGGGAGAAGTTCAGATACGCAGTATTTT. Amino acids: CASSLGRSSDTQYF. The V gene is TRBV2, the J gene TRBJ2-3; perhaps TRBD2 as D (5 bases). The CDR3 length is 14 residues. V was clipped by 5 bases and J by 4 bases, with 13 bases between them. The germline gives CDR1 SNHLY, CDR2 FYNNEI.

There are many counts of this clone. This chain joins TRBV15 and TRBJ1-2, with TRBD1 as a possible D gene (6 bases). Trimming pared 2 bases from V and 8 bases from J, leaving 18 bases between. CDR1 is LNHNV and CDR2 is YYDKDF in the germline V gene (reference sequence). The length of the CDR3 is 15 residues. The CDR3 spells CATSRSGEGSGGYTF. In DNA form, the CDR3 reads TGTGCCACCAGCAGATCAGGGGAAGGGTCAGGAGGCTACACCTTC.

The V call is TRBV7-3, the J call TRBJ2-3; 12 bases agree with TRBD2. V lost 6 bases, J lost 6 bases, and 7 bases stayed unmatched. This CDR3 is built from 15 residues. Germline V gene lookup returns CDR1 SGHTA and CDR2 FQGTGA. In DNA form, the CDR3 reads TGTGCCAGCAGACAAACTAGCGGGGGGATGGATACGCAGTATTTT. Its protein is CASRQTSGGMDTQYF. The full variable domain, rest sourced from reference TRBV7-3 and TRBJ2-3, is GAGVSQTPSNKVTEKGKYVELRCDPISGHTALYWYRQSLGQGPEFLIYFQGTGAADDSGLPNDRFFAVRPEGSVSTLKIQRTERGDSAVYLCASRQTSGGMDTQYFGPGTRLTVL.

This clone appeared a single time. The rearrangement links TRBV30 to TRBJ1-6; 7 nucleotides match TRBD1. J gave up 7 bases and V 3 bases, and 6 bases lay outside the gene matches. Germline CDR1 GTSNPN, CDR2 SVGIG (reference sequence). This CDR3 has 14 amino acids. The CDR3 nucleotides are TGTGCCTGGAGGTGGACAGGCGGGAATTCACCCCTCCACTTT. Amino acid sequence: CAWRWTGGNSPLHF.

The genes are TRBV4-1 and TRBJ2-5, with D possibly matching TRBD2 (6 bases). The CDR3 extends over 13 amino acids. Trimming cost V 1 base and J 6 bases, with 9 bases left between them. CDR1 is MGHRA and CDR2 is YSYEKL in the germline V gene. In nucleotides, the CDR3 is TGCGCCAGCAGCCAAGGGCGGGGCAAGACCCAGTACTTC. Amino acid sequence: CASSQGRGKTQYF.

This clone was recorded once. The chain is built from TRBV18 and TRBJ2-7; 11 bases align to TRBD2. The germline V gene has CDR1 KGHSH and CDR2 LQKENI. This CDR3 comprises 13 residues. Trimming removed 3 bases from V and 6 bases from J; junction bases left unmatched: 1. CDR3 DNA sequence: TGTGCCAGCTCACCCGGGACTAGCGGCGAGCAGTACTTC. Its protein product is CASSPGTSGEQYF.

CDR3 residues: CASSLLETGELFF. DNA of the CDR3: TGTGCCAGCAGCTTACTAGAAACCGGGGAGCTGTTTTTT. This chain links TRBV2 with TRBJ2-2; D might be TRBD2 (5 bases). The CDR3 is made up of 13 amino acids. With 6 bases removed from V and 5 bases from J, the gap between germline ends came to 10 bases. CDR1 is SNHLY, CDR2 FYNNEI, per germline.

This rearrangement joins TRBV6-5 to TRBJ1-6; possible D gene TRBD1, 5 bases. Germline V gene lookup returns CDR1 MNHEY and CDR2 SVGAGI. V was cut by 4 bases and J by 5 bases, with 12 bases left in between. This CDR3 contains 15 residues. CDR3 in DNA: TGTGCCAGCAGTTTTTGGGGGAGGGATAATTCACCCCTCCACTTT. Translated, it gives CASSFWGRDNSPLHF.

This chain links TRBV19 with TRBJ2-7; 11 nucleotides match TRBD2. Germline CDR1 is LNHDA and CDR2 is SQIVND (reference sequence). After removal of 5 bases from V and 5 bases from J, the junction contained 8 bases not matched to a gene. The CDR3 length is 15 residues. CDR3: CASSPIAGGTHEQYF. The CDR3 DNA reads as TGTGCCAGTAGTCCAATAGCGGGAGGGACCCACGAGCAGTACTTC.

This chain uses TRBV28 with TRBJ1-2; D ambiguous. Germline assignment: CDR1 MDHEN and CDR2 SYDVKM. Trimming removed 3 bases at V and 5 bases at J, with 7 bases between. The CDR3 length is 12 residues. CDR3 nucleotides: TGTGCCAGCAGTTTCAGGACTTATGGCTACACCTTC. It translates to CASSFRTYGYTF.

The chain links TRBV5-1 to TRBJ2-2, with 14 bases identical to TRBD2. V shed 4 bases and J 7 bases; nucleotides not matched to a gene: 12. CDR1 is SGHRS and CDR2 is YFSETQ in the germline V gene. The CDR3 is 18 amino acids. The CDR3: CASSPPGTSGSSGGELFF. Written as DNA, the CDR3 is TGCGCCAGCAGCCCTCCCGGGACTAGCGGGAGTTCTGGCGGGGAGCTGTTTTTT.

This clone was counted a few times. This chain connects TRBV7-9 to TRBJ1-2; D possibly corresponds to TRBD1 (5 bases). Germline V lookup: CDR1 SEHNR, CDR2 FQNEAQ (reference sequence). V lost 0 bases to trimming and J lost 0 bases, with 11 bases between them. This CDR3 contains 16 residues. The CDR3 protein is CASSLALGQSNYGYTF. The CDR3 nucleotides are TGTGCCAGCAGCTTAGCCTTAGGACAATCTAACTATGGCTACACCTTC.

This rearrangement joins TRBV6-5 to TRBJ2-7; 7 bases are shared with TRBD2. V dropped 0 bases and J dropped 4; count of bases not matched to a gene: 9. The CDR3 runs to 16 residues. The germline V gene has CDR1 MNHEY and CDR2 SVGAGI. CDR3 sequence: CASSYSSASGGYEQYF. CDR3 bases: TGTGCCAGCAGTTACTCGTCGGCTAGCGGCGGGTACGAGCAGTACTTC.

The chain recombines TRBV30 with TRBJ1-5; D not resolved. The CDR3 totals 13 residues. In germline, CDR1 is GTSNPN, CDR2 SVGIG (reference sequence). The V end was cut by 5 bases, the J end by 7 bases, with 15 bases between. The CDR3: CAWVRGPGQPQHF. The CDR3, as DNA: TGTGCCTGGGTCCGAGGGCCTGGACAGCCCCAGCATTTT.

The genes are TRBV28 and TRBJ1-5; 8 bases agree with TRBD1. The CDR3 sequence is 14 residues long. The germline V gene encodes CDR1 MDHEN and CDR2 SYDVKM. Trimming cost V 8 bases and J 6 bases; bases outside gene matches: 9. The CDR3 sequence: CASEGAGGGQPQHF. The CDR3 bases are TGTGCCAGCGAAGGGGCAGGGGGCGGTCAGCCCCAGCATTTT.

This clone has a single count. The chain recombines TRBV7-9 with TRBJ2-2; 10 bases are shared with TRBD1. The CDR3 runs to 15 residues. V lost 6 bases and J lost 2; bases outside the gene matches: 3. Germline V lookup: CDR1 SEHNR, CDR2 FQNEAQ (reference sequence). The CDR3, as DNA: TGTGCCAGCAGGAGGGACAGGGGTAACACCGGGGAGCTGTTTTTT. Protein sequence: CASRRDRGNTGELFF.

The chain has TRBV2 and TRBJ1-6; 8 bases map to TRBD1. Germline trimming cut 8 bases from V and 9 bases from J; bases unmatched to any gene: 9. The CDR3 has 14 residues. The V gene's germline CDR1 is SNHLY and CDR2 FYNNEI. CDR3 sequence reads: CASRRGLTGSPLHF. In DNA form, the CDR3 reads TGTGCCAGCCGCAGGGGGCTAACGGGTTCACCCCTCCACTTT.